The rows below give T cell receptor beta chains drawn from one sample of a study of patients and donors after allogeneic stem cell transplantation. One entry per CDR3 protein, called by TCRdb with MiXCR from the RT-PCR reads. This sample carries about 57,000 distinct CDR3 sequences, more than 10% of them seen once, and the ten largest clones take around 32%. The specimen sequenced was blood, either unsorted or a sorted T cell fraction (not recorded which). All receptors derive from a human donor who was either an allogeneic HSCT recipient or a stem cell or donor lymphocyte infusion donor (not recorded which). It is not recorded whose cells these are; they may come from a transplant donor. Each CDR3 is given with its conserved first and last residue. Fields, in order: D gene, J gene, clone size, V gene, CDR3 protein, CDR3 DNA. The D gene is left open where the match is weak. Size values are once, few and many counts, or a class for expanded clones, and some rows have none.

TRBD2,TRBJ2-1,many,TRBV24-1,CATSDIAGATYNEQFF,TGTGCCACCAGTGATATAGCGGGAGCCACCTACAATGAGCAGTTCTTC
-,TRBJ1-6,few,TRBV7-9,CASSRQPYNSPLHF,TGTGCCAGCAGCCGACAGCCATATAATTCACCCCTCCACTTT
TRBD2,TRBJ2-5,few,TRBV12-3/TRBV12-4,CASSTIAGEGETQYF,TGTGCCAGCAGTACTATAGCGGGAGAGGGAGAGACCCAGTACTTC
-,TRBJ2-7,-,TRBV20-1,CSASDNSGPGEQYF,TGCAGTGCCTCGGACAACTCCGGCCCAGGCGAGCAGTACTTC
TRBD1,TRBJ2-3,few,TRBV5-1,CASSLAKFGQGEDTQYF,TGCGCCAGCAGCTTGGCTAAGTTTGGACAGGGAGAAGATACGCAGTATTTT
-,TRBJ2-3,-,TRBV20-1,CSARDFSFYTDTQYF,TGCAGTGCTAGAGACTTTTCGTTTTACACAGATACGCAGTATTTT
-,TRBJ2-1,few,TRBV12-3/TRBV12-4,CASSPNRTKYNEQFF,TGTGCCAGCAGCCCAAATAGGACAAAATACAATGAGCAGTTCTTC
-,TRBJ1-6,many,TRBV6-5,CASRTGGDVDSPLHF,TGTGCCAGCAGAACGGGGGGGGATGTGGATTCACCCCTCCACTTT
TRBD1,TRBJ2-5,-,TRBV3-1,CASSQATGKLQETQYF,TGTGCCAGCAGCCAAGCGACAGGGAAATTACAAGAGACCCAGTACTTC
TRBD1,TRBJ2-7,-,TRBV18,CASSTPGTGSYEQYF,TGTGCCAGCTCAACCCCAGGGACAGGGTCCTACGAGCAGTACTTC
-,TRBJ1-1,few,TRBV6-5,CASSNTGQNTEAFF,TGTGCCAGCAGCAACACAGGACAGAACACTGAAGCTTTCTTT
TRBD1,TRBJ1-2,many,TRBV5-5,CASSPTGRNYGYTF,TGTGCCAGCAGCCCGACAGGGAGAAACTATGGCTACACCTTC
TRBD1,TRBJ1-2,-,TRBV18,CASSPRDRGSYGYTF,TGTGCCAGCTCACCAAGAGACAGGGGTTCCTATGGCTACACCTTC
TRBD2,TRBJ2-1,-,TRBV13,CASSLEAPGGGRSNEQFF,TGTGCCAGCAGCTTAGAGGCCCCGGGTGGCGGGAGAAGCAATGAGCAGTTCTTC
TRBD2,TRBJ2-1,-,TRBV7-2,CASISPWFMGLADDEQFF,TGTGCCAGCATTTCTCCCTGGTTTATGGGACTAGCCGATGATGAGCAGTTCTTC
-,TRBJ2-3,many,TRBV10-3,CAISGADTQYF,TGTGCCATCTCAGGGGCAGATACGCAGTATTTT
TRBD1,TRBJ2-7,few,TRBV6-6,CASSYDRGLTYEQYF,TGTGCCAGCAGTTACGACAGGGGGCTAACGTACGAGCAGTACTTC
-,TRBJ1-1,many,TRBV12-3/TRBV12-4,CASAKPSGARNTEAFF,TGTGCCAGCGCGAAACCCTCAGGGGCGAGGAACACTGAAGCTTTCTTT
-,TRBJ2-1,-,TRBV20-1,CSAKTTTHEQFF,TGCAGTGCTAAGACTACTACACATGAGCAGTTCTTC
TRBD1,TRBJ2-7,-,TRBV6-6,CASDRGDEQYF,TGTGCCAGCGACAGGGGAGACGAGCAGTACTTC
-,TRBJ2-3,few,TRBV10-3,CAISGREADTQYF,TGTGCCATCAGTGGCCGTGAGGCAGATACGCAGTATTTT
TRBD2,TRBJ2-1,few,TRBV5-1,CASRTGTSNNEQFF,TGCGCCAGCCGTACCGGGACTAGCAACAATGAGCAGTTCTTC
-,TRBJ2-1,-,TRBV27,CASRDKEPFGPYNEQFF,TGTGCCAGCAGGGACAAAGAGCCATTTGGACCCTACAATGAGCAGTTCTTC
TRBD1,TRBJ1-1,few,TRBV4-1,CASSQGLISVTGDPNTEAFF,TGCGCCAGCAGCCAAGGGTTAATTTCGGTTACAGGGGACCCGAACACTGAAGCTTTCTTT
-,TRBJ2-5,few,TRBV6-5,CASSYEETQYF,TGTGCCAGCAGTTACGAAGAGACCCAGTACTTC
TRBD2,TRBJ2-1,-,TRBV7-9,CASSLLAGGANEQFF,TGTGCCAGCAGCTTATTAGCGGGAGGGGCTAATGAGCAGTTCTTC
-,TRBJ1-1,many,TRBV12-3/TRBV12-4,CASSLPLGGGNTEAFF,TGTGCCAGCAGTTTACCCCTAGGGGGAGGGAACACTGAAGCTTTCTTT
-,TRBJ1-2,-,TRBV10-2,CASSEELWENYGYTF,TGCGCCAGCAGTGAGGAGTTATGGGAGAACTATGGCTACACCTTC
-,TRBJ2-7,many,TRBV6-5,CASSYSRDSQSYEQYF,TGTGCCAGCAGTTACTCCCGGGACTCTCAGTCCTACGAGCAGTACTTC
-,TRBJ1-1,many,TRBV12-3/TRBV12-4,CASSMTAFKAAFF,TGTGCCAGCAGCATGACAGCTTTTAAGGCGGCTTTCTTT
TRBD2,TRBJ2-1,few,TRBV11-2,CASGGAGITAYNEQFF,TGTGCCAGCGGCGGAGCGGGAATTACGGCCTACAATGAGCAGTTCTTC
-,TRBJ1-4,few,TRBV5-1,CASSFKVGRTNEKLFF,TGCGCCAGCAGCTTTAAAGTGGGACGGACTAATGAAAAACTGTTTTTT
TRBD1,TRBJ2-5,few,TRBV5-6,CASSLAGGLETQYF,TGTGCCAGCAGCTTAGCAGGGGGCTTGGAGACCCAGTACTTC
-,TRBJ2-3,few,TRBV3-1,CASSQEERDTKSTDTQYF,TGTGCCAGCAGCCAAGAAGAACGGGACACTAAGAGCACAGATACGCAGTATTTT
TRBD2,TRBJ2-4,-,TRBV3-1,CASSQDELAGIKNIQYF,TGTGCCAGCAGCCAAGATGAACTAGCGGGGATCAAAAACATTCAGTACTTC
TRBD1,TRBJ1-6,-,TRBV18,CASSPPLTGKESPLHF,TGTGCCAGCTCACCTCCTTTGACAGGGAAGGAATCACCCCTCCACTTT
-,TRBJ2-7,few,TRBV4-2,CASSPRDLYDEQYF,TGTGCCAGCAGCCCGCGGGACTTGTACGACGAGCAGTACTTC
-,TRBJ1-5,many,TRBV6-5,CASSYSILQPQHF,TGTGCCAGCAGTTACTCGATTCTTCAGCCCCAGCATTTT
TRBD1,TRBJ2-1,-,TRBV7-9,CASTPGQGIYNEQFF,TGTGCCAGCACGCCGGGACAGGGGATCTACAATGAGCAGTTCTTC
-,TRBJ1-1,many,TRBV5-1,CASSLGGVNTEAFF,TGCGCCAGCAGCTTGGGGGGAGTGAACACTGAAGCTTTCTTT
-,TRBJ1-3,few,TRBV11-3,CASSLLEGNTIYF,TGTGCCAGCAGCCTCTTGGAGGGAAACACCATATATTTT
TRBD1,TRBJ1-2,many,TRBV29-1,CSASRGPLGYYGYTF,TGCAGCGCATCGAGGGGGCCCCTCGGTTACTATGGCTACACCTTC
TRBD2,TRBJ2-2,few,TRBV25-1,CASSDSLAGSTGELFF,TGTGCCAGCAGTGATTCGCTAGCGGGAAGTACCGGGGAGCTGTTTTTT
-,TRBJ2-4,many,TRBV12-3/TRBV12-4,CASSLDRVAKNIQYF,TGTGCCAGCAGTTTAGACAGGGTAGCCAAAAACATTCAGTACTTC
TRBD2,TRBJ2-1,-,TRBV6-6,CASSYVLASGGEQFF,TGTGCCAGCAGTTATGTGTTGGCTAGCGGGGGTGAGCAGTTCTTC
-,TRBJ2-1,large,TRBV7-8,CASSFAGHNEQFF,TGTGCCAGCAGCTTCGCAGGGCACAATGAGCAGTTCTTC
-,TRBJ2-7,many,TRBV15,CATSRALQRTVPYEQYF,TGTGCCACCAGCAGAGCGCTCCAAAGGACTGTCCCCTACGAGCAGTACTTC
TRBD2,TRBJ2-1,few,TRBV10-3,CAISEQLAGANEQFF,TGTGCCATCAGTGAGCAACTAGCGGGAGCTAATGAGCAGTTCTTC
-,TRBJ1-1,many,TRBV7-8,CASSLARSQGPTNTEAFF,TGTGCCAGCAGCTTAGCCAGAAGCCAGGGGCCCACGAACACTGAAGCTTTCTTT
-,TRBJ2-5,-,TRBV12-3/TRBV12-4,CASSFSTANPEETQYF,TGTGCCAGCAGTTTTTCGACCGCTAACCCCGAAGAGACCCAGTACTTC
-,TRBJ2-6,-,TRBV4-2,CASSQVEEAGANVLTF,TGTGCCAGCAGCCAAGTTGAAGAGGCTGGGGCCAACGTCCTGACTTTC
TRBD1,TRBJ2-1,many,TRBV29-1,CSVEDLGTGPLRPYNEQFF,TGCAGCGTTGAAGATCTAGGGACAGGGCCCCTTCGTCCTTACAATGAGCAGTTCTTC
-,TRBJ2-5,few,TRBV12-3/TRBV12-4,CASRVGGETQYF,TGTGCCAGCAGAGTAGGTGGGGAGACCCAGTACTTC